A selection of T cell receptor beta chains follows, all from one sample in a study of vaccination and CD4 T cells after COVID-19. These receptors lack a known antigen. TCRdb processed the PCR reads anew with MiXCR; each CDR3 protein has one entry. This sample carries around 25,000 distinct CDR3 sequences, about 29% of them seen once, and the ten largest clones take 3% to 3.5%. Sequenced material: CD4+ T cells from blood, cultured in vitro, taken about 7 months after SARS-CoV-2 vaccination. The receptors derive from a human donor who had recovered from COVID-19. CDR3s include the opening cysteine and the closing phenylalanine or tryptophan. A D gene is named only where the DNA matches it firmly. Some rows have no size entry. The others give once, few or many, or a class for an expanded clone.

V	D	size	length	J	DNA	CDR3
TRBV18	-	-	14	TRBJ1-6	TGTGCCGGCTCACCACTCGGGAGGAATTCACCCCTCCACTTT	CAGSPLGRNSPLHF
TRBV20-1	TRBD2	-	16	TRBJ2-7	TGCAGTGCTAGAGGATCGGGAGCGGGACCCTCCTACGAGCAGTACTTC	CSARGSGAGPSYEQYF
TRBV11-3	TRBD2	-	15	TRBJ2-5	TGTGCCAGCAGCTTTCAAGGACGGGGAGGGGAGACCCAGTACTTC	CASSFQGRGGETQYF
TRBV21-1	-	few	15	TRBJ2-7	TGTGCCAGCACTATGGTCCCCAGGCGTACCTACGAGCAGTACTTC	CASTMVPRRTYEQYF
TRBV19	TRBD1	-	14	TRBJ2-5	TGTGCCAGTAGTTCGGGACAGAATCAAGAGACCCAGTACTTC	CASSSGQNQETQYF
TRBV24-1	TRBD1	-	16	TRBJ2-5	TGTGCCACCAGTGATATGACAGGGGACTCTAGCGAGACCCAGTACTTC	CATSDMTGDSSETQYF
TRBV20-1	-	-	15	TRBJ2-7	TGCAGTGCCAAGTCTAGCGAATCTAACTCCTACGAGCAGTACTTC	CSAKSSESNSYEQYF
TRBV5-1	TRBD1	few	16	TRBJ2-5	TGCGCCAGCAGCTTGACTGAGGGACAGATCCAAGAGACCCAGTACTTC	CASSLTEGQIQETQYF
TRBV10-3	-	few	17	TRBJ2-1	TGTGCCATCAGCGGGATGAACGAGCGGGCCGTCGTAGGGGAGCAGTTCTTC	CAISGMNERAVVGEQFF
TRBV6-2/TRBV6-3	TRBD2	-	18	TRBJ2-5	TGTGCCAGCAGCCAGAAGGCTAGCGGGAGTAGGTCAGGAGAGACCCAGTACTTC	CASSQKASGSRSGETQYF
TRBV6-2/TRBV6-3	TRBD1	few	15	TRBJ1-5	TGTGCCAGCAGGCATCGACTGACAGGGAATCAGCCCCAGCATTTT	CASRHRLTGNQPQHF
TRBV7-9	TRBD2	-	15	TRBJ2-5	TGTGCCAGCAGCGCCGGACTAGCGGGACAAGAGACCCAGTACTTC	CASSAGLAGQETQYF
TRBV20-1	TRBD2	-	16	TRBJ2-5	TGCAGTGCTACGGGACTAGCGGGAGTCTTAAAGGAGACCCAGTACTTC	CSATGLAGVLKETQYF
TRBV4-1	-	few	14	TRBJ1-5	TGCGCCAGCAGCCTACGAGAGGGAGATCAGCCCCAGCATTTT	CASSLREGDQPQHF
TRBV27	-	-	13	TRBJ2-3	TGTGCCAGCACAACGTATAGCACAGATACGCAGTATTTT	CASTTYSTDTQYF
TRBV24-1	TRBD1	-	16	TRBJ2-5	TGTGCCACCAGTGACTCCCTGGACAGGGTTCAAGAGACCCAGTACTTC	CATSDSLDRVQETQYF
TRBV4-3	-	-	11	TRBJ2-1	TGCGCCAGCTCTTCCTACAATGAGCAGTTCTTC	CASSSYNEQFF
TRBV6-1	-	few	14	TRBJ2-3	TGTGCCAGCACCCCAGGGGCAGTCGTCGATACGCAGTATTTT	CASTPGAVVDTQYF
TRBV28	-	-	13	TRBJ2-5	TGTGCCAGCAGTTTTTACAACCAAGAGACCCAGTACTTC	CASSFYNQETQYF
TRBV20-1	TRBD2	-	16	TRBJ2-1	TGCAGTGTCCCACAACACCCGGGAGGCCGATACAATGAGCAGTTCTTC	CSVPQHPGGRYNEQFF
TRBV27	TRBD1	few	12	TRBJ1-1	TGTGCCAGCAGTTTCAACAGGGGAGCGGCTTTCTTT	CASSFNRGAAFF
TRBV7-9	-	-	13	TRBJ1-5	TGTGCCAACAGCCCCAATAGCAATCAGCCCCAGCATTTT	CANSPNSNQPQHF
TRBV6-1	-	-	16	TRBJ1-6	TGTGCCAGGGGGGGGGGGAAATGGCAGTCGGATTCACCCCTCCACTTT	CARGGGKWQSDSPLHF
TRBV27	TRBD2	-	16	TRBJ2-3	TGTGCCAGCAGTGGGCTAGCGGGAGGGCGCGGGGATACGCAGTATTTT	CASSGLAGGRGDTQYF
TRBV2	-	-	15	TRBJ1-5	TGTGCCAGCAGTCGTCAGGGGAATAGCAATCAGCCCCAGCATTTT	CASSRQGNSNQPQHF
TRBV7-2	-	-	15	TRBJ1-5	TGTGCCAGCAGCTATAGGGGCTGGGACAATCAGCCCCAGCATTTT	CASSYRGWDNQPQHF
TRBV20-1	TRBD2	-	13	TRBJ2-1	TGCAGTGCTCCCACTAGCGGGAGGAATGAGCAGTTCTTC	CSAPTSGRNEQFF
TRBV28	-	-	16	TRBJ2-3	TGTGCCAGCAGCTACGGGACTCTAACAAGCACAGATACGCAGTATTTT	CASSYGTLTSTDTQYF
TRBV20-1	-	-	15	TRBJ1-5	TGCAGTGGAGTGACAGATTCTCTTAGCAATCAGCCCCAGCATTTT	CSGVTDSLSNQPQHF
TRBV20-1	-	-	13	TRBJ2-7	TGCAGCCCGACGGACCCCGGTACGGGCGAGCAGTACTTC	CSPTDPGTGEQYF
TRBV27	-	medium-sized	14	TRBJ1-6	TGTGCCAGCAGAAGGCGACTGATTAATTCACCCCTCCACTTT	CASRRRLINSPLHF
TRBV20-1	TRBD1	-	15	TRBJ1-5	TGCAGTGCTTTAACTCAGGGGGCTGGTGGACAGCCCCAGCATTTT	CSALTQGAGGQPQHF
TRBV6-5	-	few	17	TRBJ2-1	TGTGCCAGCAGTTACACATCGGGACTTAATGCGTACAATGAGCAGTTCTTC	CASSYTSGLNAYNEQFF
TRBV28	TRBD1	-	13	TRBJ1-1	TGTGCCAGCAGTGACAGGGGCCCACCTGAAGCTTTCTTT	CASSDRGPPEAFF
TRBV20-1	-	few	12	TRBJ1-5	TGCAGTGCTAGAGAAGGGGCTGCCACGCAGCATTTT	CSAREGAATQHF
TRBV5-4	-	-	14	TRBJ2-7	TGTGCCAGCAGCTTCGGGACGCTGCCCTACGAGCAGTACTTC	CASSFGTLPYEQYF
TRBV6-2/TRBV6-3	TRBD2	-	16	TRBJ2-7	TGTGCCAGCAGTACCCTTCCTAGCGGGGCCTCCTACGAGCAGTACTTC	CASSTLPSGASYEQYF
TRBV20-1	-	-	8	TRBJ2-7	TGCAGTGCTAACGAGCAGTACTTC	CSANEQYF
TRBV7-2	TRBD2	few	21	TRBJ2-1	TGTGCCAGCAGCTTGCGGGGACAGGGAGCGGCTAGCGGGAGGGCACACAATGAGCAGTTCTTC	CASSLRGQGAASGRAHNEQFF
TRBV11-1	TRBD2	-	16	TRBJ2-1	TGTGCCAGCAGCCTACTATTAGCGGGAGAGGCCAATGAGCAGTTCTTC	CASSLLLAGEANEQFF
TRBV20-1	TRBD1	-	18	TRBJ2-6	TGCAGTGCTAGAGGTGGACAGGGGCTCCCCTCTGGGGCCAACGTCCTGACTTTC	CSARGGQGLPSGANVLTF
TRBV2	-	-	12	TRBJ1-1	TGTGCCAGCAGGGAAAGGGGTATGAGGGCTTTCTTT	CASRERGMRAFF
TRBV15	TRBD1	few	16	TRBJ1-2	TGTGCCACCAGCAGGGGAGGGACAGGGGCCTCGGAAGGCTACACCTTC	CATSRGGTGASEGYTF